The TCR beta chain under discussion was sequenced for a study of T cells in Graves' hyperthyroidism and ophthalmopathy. This clonotype showed up many times. What it binds is not known. Germline V gives CDR1 SNHLY, CDR2 FYNNEI. The CDR3 runs to 14 residues. The trim removed 0 bases at V and 3 bases at J, leaving 1 base unmatched. Overall study findings and caveats: Most clonotypes expanded in thyroid above 0.001 were likewise present in blood.

The CDR3 regions of TCR beta were amplified from RNA transcripts. TCR CDR3 regions were first amplified by RT-PCR with HTBI primers. Each CDR3 protein gets one entry after TCRdb re-called the multiplex PCR reads with MiXCR. The sample has 390,000 or so distinct CDR3 sequences, around 15% seen once. Patients were excluded because of uncontrolled infection, other autoimmune disease, pregnancy or lactation. Diagnosing involved the use of clinical symptoms, serum thyroxine and TRAb, thyroid ultrasound and orbital computed tomography. This chain uses TRBV2 with TRBJ2-7; 8 bases are a match to TRBD2. This TCR was sampled from a young man with Graves' ophthalmopathy. Material: blood. The CDR3 coding sequence is TGTGCCAGCAGTGAAGCGGGACTAGGCTACGAGCAGTACTTC. Translating it yields CASSEAGLGYEQYF.